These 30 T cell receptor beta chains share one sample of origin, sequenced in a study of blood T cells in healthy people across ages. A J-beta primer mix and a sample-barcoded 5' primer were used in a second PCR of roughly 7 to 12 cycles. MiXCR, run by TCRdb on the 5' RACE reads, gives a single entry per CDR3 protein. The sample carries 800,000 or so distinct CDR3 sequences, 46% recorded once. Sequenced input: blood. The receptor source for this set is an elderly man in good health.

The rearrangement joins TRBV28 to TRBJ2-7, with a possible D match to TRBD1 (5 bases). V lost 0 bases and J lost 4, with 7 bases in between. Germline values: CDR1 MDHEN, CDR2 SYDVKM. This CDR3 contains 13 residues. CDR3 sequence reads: CASSLWGRYEQYF. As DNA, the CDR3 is TGTGCCAGCAGTTTATGGGGGCGGTACGAGCAGTACTTC.

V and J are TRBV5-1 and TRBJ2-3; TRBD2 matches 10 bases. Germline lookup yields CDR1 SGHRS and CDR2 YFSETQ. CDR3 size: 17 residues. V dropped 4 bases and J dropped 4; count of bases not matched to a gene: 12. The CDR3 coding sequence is TGCGCCAGCAGCCGCCATTCAAGCGGGAGGGCCCCAGATACGCAGTATTTT. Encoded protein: CASSRHSSGRAPDTQYF. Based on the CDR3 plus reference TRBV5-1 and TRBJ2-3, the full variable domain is KAGVTQTPRYLIKTRGQQVTLSCSPISGHRSVSWYQQTPGQGLQFLFEYFSETQRNKGNFPGRFSGRQFSNSRSEMNVSTLELGDSALYLCASSRHSSGRAPDTQYFGPGTRLTVL.

CDR3 sequence reads: CAWSVVWGVEAFF. CDR3 sequence (DNA): TGTGCCTGGAGTGTGGTTTGGGGAGTTGAAGCTTTCTTT. This rearrangement joins TRBV30 to TRBJ1-1; D gene ambiguous. The CDR3 runs to 13 residues. Germline CDR1 and CDR2: GTSNPN and SVGIG (reference sequence). Trimming pared 0 bases from V and 7 bases from J, leaving 12 bases between.

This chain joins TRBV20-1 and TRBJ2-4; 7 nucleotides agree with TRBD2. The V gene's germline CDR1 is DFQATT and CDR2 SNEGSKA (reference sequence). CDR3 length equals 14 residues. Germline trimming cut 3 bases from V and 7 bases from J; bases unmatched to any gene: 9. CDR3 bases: TGCAGTGCTAGGCAGCGTCCGGGAGGTAACATTCAGTACTTC. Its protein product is CSARQRPGGNIQYF.

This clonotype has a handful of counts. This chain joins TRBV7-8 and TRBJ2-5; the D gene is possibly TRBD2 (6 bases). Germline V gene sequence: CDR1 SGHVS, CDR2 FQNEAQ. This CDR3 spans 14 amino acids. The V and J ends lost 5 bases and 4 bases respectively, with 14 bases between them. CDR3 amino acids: CASSAAGRGETQYF. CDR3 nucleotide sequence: TGTGCCAGCAGCGCCGCGGGGCGGGGAGAGACCCAGTACTTC.

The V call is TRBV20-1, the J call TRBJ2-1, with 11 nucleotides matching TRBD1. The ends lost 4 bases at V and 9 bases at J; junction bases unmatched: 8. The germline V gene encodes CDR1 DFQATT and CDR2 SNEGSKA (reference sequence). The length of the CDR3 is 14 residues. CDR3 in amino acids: CSATGTGGLSEQFF. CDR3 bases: TGCAGTGCTACAGGGACAGGGGGGTTAAGTGAGCAGTTCTTC.

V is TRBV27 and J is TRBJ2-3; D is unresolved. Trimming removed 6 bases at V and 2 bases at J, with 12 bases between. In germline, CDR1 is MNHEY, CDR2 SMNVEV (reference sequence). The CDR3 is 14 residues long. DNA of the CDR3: TGTGCCAGCAGCTCACCCCCAAACACAGATACGCAGTATTTT. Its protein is CASSSPPNTDTQYF.

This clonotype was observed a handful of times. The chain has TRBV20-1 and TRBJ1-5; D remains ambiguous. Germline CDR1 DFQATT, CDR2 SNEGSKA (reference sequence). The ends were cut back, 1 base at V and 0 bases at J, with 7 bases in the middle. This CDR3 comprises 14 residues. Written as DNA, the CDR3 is TGCAGTGCTAGAGGTTGGCTTAGCAATCAGCCCCAGCATTTT. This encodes CSARGWLSNQPQHF.

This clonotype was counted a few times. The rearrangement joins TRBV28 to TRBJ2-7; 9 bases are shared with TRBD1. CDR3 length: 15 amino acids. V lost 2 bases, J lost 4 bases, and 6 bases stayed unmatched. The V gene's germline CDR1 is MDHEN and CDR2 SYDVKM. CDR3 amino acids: CASSLATGGRYEQYF. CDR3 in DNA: TGTGCCAGCAGTTTAGCGACAGGGGGTCGGTACGAGCAGTACTTC. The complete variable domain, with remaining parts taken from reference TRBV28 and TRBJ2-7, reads DVKVTQSSRYLVKRTGEKVFLECVQDMDHENMFWYRQDPGLGLRLIYFSYDVKMKEKGDIPEGYSVSREKKERFSLILESASTNQTSMYLCASSLATGGRYEQYFGPGTRLTVT.

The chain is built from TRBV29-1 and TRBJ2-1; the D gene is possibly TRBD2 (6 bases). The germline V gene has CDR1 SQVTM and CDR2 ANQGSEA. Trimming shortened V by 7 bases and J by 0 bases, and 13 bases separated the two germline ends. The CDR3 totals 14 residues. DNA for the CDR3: TGCAGCGGGGCCGGAGGGAGCTCCTACAATGAGCAGTTCTTC. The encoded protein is CSGAGGSSYNEQFF.

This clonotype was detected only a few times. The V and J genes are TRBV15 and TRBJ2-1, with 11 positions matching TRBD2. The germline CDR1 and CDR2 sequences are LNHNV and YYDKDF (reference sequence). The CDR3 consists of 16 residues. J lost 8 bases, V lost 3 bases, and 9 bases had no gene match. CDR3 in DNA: TGTGCCACCAGCAGTCTTATAGCGGGAGGGCTGGATGAGCAGTTCTTC. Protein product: CATSSLIAGGLDEQFF.

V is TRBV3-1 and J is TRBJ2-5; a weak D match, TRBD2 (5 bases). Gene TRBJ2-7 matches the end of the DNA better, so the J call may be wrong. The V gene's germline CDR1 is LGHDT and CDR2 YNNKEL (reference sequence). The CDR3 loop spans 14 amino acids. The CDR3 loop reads CASSQEASFYEQYF. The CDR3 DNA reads TGTGCCAGCAGCCAAGAGGCTAGCTTTTACGAGCAGTACTTC.

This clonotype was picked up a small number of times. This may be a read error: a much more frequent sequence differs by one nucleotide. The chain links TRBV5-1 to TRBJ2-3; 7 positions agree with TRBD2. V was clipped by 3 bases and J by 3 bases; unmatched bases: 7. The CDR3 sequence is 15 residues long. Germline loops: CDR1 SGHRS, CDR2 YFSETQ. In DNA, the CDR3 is TGCGCCAGCAGCTGGGACGGCGGGAGAACAGATACGCAGTATTTT. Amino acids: CASSWDGGRTDTQYF.

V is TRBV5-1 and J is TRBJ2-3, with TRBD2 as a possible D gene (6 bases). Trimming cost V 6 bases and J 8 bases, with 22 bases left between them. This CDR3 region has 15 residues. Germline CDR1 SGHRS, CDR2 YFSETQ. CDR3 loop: CASTLTSLSAGTQYF. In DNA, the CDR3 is TGCGCCAGCACCCTGACTAGTTTATCCGCAGGTACGCAGTATTTT.

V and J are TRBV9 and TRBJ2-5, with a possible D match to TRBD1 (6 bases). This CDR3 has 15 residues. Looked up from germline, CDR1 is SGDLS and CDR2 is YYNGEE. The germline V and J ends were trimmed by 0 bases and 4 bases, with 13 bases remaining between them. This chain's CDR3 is CASSVGAGAVETQYF. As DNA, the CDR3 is TGTGCCAGCAGCGTAGGGGCAGGGGCCGTAGAGACCCAGTACTTC.

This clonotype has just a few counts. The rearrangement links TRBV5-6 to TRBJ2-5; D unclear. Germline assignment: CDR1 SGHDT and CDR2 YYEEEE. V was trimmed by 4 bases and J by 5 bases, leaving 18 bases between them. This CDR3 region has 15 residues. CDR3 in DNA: TGTGCCAGCAGCAGCCTCCGAATAACTCGGGAGACCCAGTACTTC. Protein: CASSSLRITRETQYF.

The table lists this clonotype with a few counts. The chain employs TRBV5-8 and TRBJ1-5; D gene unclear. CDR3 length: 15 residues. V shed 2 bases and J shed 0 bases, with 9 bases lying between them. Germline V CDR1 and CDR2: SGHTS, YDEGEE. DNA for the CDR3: TGTGCCAGCAGCTTACCATTTTATAGCAATCAGCCCCAGCATTTT. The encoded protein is CASSLPFYSNQPQHF.

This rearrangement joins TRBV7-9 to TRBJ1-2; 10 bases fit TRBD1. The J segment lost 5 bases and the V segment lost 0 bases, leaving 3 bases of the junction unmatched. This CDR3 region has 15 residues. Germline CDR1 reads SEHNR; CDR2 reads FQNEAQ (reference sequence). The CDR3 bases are TGTGCCAGCAGCTTAGCGGGGACAGGGGCATATGGCTACACCTTC. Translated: CASSLAGTGAYGYTF.

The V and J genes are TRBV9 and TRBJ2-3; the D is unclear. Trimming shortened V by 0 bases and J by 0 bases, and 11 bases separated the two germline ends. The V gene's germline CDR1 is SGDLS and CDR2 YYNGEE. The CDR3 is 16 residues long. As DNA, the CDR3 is TGTGCCAGCAGCGTAGGACCTGTACTAAGCACAGATACGCAGTATTTT. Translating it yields CASSVGPVLSTDTQYF.

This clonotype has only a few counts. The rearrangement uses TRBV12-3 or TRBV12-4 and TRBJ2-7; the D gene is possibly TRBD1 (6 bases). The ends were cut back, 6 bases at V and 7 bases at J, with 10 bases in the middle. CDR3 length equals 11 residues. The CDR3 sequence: CASSLGQEQYF. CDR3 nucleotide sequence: TGTGCCAGCAGCCTCGGACAGGAGCAGTACTTC.

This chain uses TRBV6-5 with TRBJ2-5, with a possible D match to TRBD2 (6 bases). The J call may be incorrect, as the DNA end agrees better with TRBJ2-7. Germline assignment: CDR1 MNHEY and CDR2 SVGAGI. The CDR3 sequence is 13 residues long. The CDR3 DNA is TGTGCCAGCAGTTTGACTAGTAGGTACGAGCAGTACTTC. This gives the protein CASSLTSRYEQYF.

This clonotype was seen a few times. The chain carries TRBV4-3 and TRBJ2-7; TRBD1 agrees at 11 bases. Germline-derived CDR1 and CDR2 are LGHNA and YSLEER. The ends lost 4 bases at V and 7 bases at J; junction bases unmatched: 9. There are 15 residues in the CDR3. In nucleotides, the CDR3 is TGCGCCAGCAGCCCCAGTTGGGACAGGGGGTATGAGCAGTACTTC. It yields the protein CASSPSWDRGYEQYF.

CDR3 sequence (DNA): TGTGCCAGCACGCGACTAGGGGTTTACGAGCAGTACTTC. Translated: CASTRLGVYEQYF. This chain connects TRBV28 to TRBJ2-7, with D possibly being TRBD2 (6 bases). CDR3 length: 13 residues. Looked up from germline, CDR1 is MDHEN and CDR2 is SYDVKM. V was pared by 7 bases and J by 4 bases, with 14 bases between.

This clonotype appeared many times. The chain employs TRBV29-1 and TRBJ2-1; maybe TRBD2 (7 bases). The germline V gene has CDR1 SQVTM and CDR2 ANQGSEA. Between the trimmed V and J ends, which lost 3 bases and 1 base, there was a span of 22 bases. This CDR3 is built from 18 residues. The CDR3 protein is CSVESLTGGGKSYNEQFF. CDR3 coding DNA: TGCAGCGTTGAGTCCTTGACGGGGGGCGGGAAATCCTACAATGAGCAGTTCTTC.

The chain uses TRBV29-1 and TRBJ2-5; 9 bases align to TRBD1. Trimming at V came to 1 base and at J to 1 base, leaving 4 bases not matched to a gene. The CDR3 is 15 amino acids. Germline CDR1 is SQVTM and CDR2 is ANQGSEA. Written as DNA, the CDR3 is TGCAGCGTTGAAGGACAGGGGGAGCCCCAAGAGACCCAGTACTTC. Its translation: CSVEGQGEPQETQYF.

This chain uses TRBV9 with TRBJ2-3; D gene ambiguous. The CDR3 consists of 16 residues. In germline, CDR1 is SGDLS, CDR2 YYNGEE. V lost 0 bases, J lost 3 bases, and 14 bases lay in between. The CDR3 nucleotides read TGTGCCAGCAGCGTAGCTACCGGAGCCGGAACAGATACGCAGTATTTT. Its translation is CASSVATGAGTDTQYF.

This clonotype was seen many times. The CDR3 DNA is TGTGCCACCACCACCCCCAGCTCCTACAATGAGCAGTTCTTC. Translated, it gives CATTTPSSYNEQFF. V usage is TRBV15 and J usage is TRBJ2-1, with D unclear. The germline V gene has CDR1 LNHNV and CDR2 YYDKDF (reference sequence). CDR3 length equals 14 residues. Trimming took off 7 bases at V and 0 bases at J, with 10 bases between the two ends.

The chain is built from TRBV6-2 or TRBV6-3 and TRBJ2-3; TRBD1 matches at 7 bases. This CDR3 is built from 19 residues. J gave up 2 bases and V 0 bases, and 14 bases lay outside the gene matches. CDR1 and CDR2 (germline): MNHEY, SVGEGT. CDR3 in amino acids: CASSYSLLWGQRNTDTQYF. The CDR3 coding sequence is TGTGCCAGCAGTTACTCGCTACTCTGGGGACAGAGAAACACAGATACGCAGTATTTT.

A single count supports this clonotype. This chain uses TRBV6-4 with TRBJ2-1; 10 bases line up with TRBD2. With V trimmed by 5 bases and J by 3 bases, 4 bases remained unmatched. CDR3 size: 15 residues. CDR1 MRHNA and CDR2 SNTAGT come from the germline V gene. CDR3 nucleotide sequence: TGTGCCAGCAGTCTGAAGCGGGAGGGCTACAATGAGCAGTTCTTC. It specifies CASSLKREGYNEQFF.

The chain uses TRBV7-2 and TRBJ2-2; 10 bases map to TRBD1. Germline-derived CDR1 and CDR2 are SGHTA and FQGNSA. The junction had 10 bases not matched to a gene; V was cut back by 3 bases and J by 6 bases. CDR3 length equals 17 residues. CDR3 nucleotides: TGTGCCAGCAGCTTGGCGGGACAGGGGTCTATTCCCGGGGAGCTGTTTTTT. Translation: CASSLAGQGSIPGELFF.